This T cell receptor (beta chain) was sequenced in a study of blood T cells in healthy people across ages. The CDR3 runs 15 residues. V was pared by 6 bases and J by 5 bases, with 22 bases between. Germline-derived CDR1 and CDR2 are DFQATT and SNEGSKA (reference sequence). General observations from the study: Expanded clonotype shifts may have been confounded, as the donors had an unknown CMV status.

Alongside a J-beta primer mix, a sample-barcoded 5' primer served in a second PCR lasting roughly 6 to 11 cycles. Each of the cDNA molecules was tagged by a template-switch adaptor with 12 random nucleotides. TCRdb re-analysed the 5' RACE reads in MiXCR, keeping a single row per CDR3 protein. This sample has 1.4 million to 1.5 million distinct CDR3 sequences, with approximately 38% found just once. Concerning this clonotype itself: Its antigen remains unidentified.

The clonotype was recovered from a woman under 30 in good health. Sequencing was performed on blood. The V call is TRBV20-1, the J call TRBJ1-2; perhaps TRBD1 as D (5 bases). The DNA of the CDR3 is TGCAGTGCCCCTCCCAGGGTCTCGGGGGGGTATGGCTACACCTTC. Encoded protein: CSAPPRVSGGYGYTF.